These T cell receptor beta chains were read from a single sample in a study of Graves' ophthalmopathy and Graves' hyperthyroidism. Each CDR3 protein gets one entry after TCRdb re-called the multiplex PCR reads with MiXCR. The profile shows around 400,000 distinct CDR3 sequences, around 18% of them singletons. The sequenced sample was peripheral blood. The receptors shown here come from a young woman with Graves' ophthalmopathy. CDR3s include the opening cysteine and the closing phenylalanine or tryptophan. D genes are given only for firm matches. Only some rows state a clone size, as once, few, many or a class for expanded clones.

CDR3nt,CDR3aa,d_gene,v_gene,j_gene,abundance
TGTGCCAGCAGTTTACCGAACACTGAAGCTTTCTTT,CASSLPNTEAFF,.,TRBV6-5,TRBJ1-1,many
TGTGCCAGCAGTTCAGGACTCGGGGGGGACGAGCAGTACTTC,CASSSGLGGDEQYF,TRBD2,TRBV27,TRBJ2-7,many
TGCGCCAGCAGTGAGGTCGGACAGAGCTCCTACGAGCAGTACTTC,CASSEVGQSSYEQYF,.,TRBV10-2,TRBJ2-7,many
TGTGCCAGCAGTCCCGAAGGAGAGCCCACCAGGGACTTC,CASSPEGEPTRDF,.,TRBV27,TRBJ2-7,many
TGTGCCAGTAGTTGGGGAAACACCGGGGAGCTGTTTTTT,CASSWGNTGELFF,.,TRBV19,TRBJ2-2,many
TGTGCCAGCAGCGTAGACGACCATAGAACTGAAGCTTTCTTT,CASSVDDHRTEAFF,.,TRBV9,TRBJ1-1,many
TGTGCCACCAGCAGAGGGGGACAGGTCGCAGTCGGGGAGCTGTTTTTT,CATSRGGQVAVGELFF,TRBD1,TRBV15,TRBJ2-2,many
TGTGCCAGCAGCTTTGGGGGCCTCGGCAATCAGCCCCAGCATTTT,CASSFGGLGNQPQHF,.,TRBV5-6,TRBJ1-5,many
TGTGCCTGGAGTGGTCGTGTGAGTTATGGCTACACCTTC,CAWSGRVSYGYTF,.,TRBV30,TRBJ1-2,.
TGTGCCAGCAGCTTAGGGGCGGTTCAGAGTGAGCAGTTCTTC,CASSLGAVQSEQFF,.,TRBV11-2,TRBJ2-1,many
TGTGCCAGCAGCTTGTGGGGCAGGGAAGGAAACGAGCAGTACTTC,CASSLWGREGNEQYF,.,TRBV5-6,TRBJ2-7,.
TGCGCCAGCAGCGTTGGGACAGGGGGCCAAGAGACCCAGTACTTC,CASSVGTGGQETQYF,TRBD1,TRBV10-1,TRBJ2-5,many
TGTGCCAGCAGTGCCGGGACTAGCGGATACTACGAGCAGTACTTC,CASSAGTSGYYEQYF,TRBD2,TRBV27,TRBJ2-7,.
TGTGCCAGCAGTTTACCCGGGGACACCCACTATGGCTACACCTTC,CASSLPGDTHYGYTF,.,TRBV28,TRBJ1-2,.
TGTGCCAGCAGCCGGGAAGAGGAGGGGAACACTGAAGCTTTCTTT,CASSREEEGNTEAFF,.,TRBV4-2,TRBJ1-1,many
TGTGCCAGCACGTCACCTCAATCCTACGAGCAGTACTTC,CASTSPQSYEQYF,.,TRBV3-1,TRBJ2-7,.
TGTGCCAGCAGAACCGGGACAGGGGGTCTGGCCAAAAACATTCAGTACTTC,CASRTGTGGLAKNIQYF,TRBD1,TRBV11-2,TRBJ2-4,many
TGTGCCAGTAGTCCCCGGGATTTTGGAAACACCATATATTTT,CASSPRDFGNTIYF,.,TRBV19,TRBJ1-3,.
TGTGCCAGCAGTTTAGGATCAGCGACCTACGAGCAGTACTTC,CASSLGSATYEQYF,.,TRBV12-3/TRBV12-4,TRBJ2-7,.
TGTGCCAGCAGCCTGGATGCACCCTACGAGCAGTACTTC,CASSLDAPYEQYF,.,TRBV6-2/TRBV6-3,TRBJ2-7,many
TGTGCCAGCAGTTTCTTTCAGGGCGTACGAGCTTTCTTT,CASSFFQGVRAFF,.,TRBV12-3/TRBV12-4,TRBJ1-1,few
TGTGCCAGCGCCACCTCGACAGGACGGGGGGAGACCCAGTACTTC,CASATSTGRGETQYF,.,TRBV12-3/TRBV12-4,TRBJ2-5,many
TGTGCCAGCAGCCCAAAGGCAGGGTGGAACACCGGGGAGCTGTTTTTT,CASSPKAGWNTGELFF,.,TRBV11-3,TRBJ2-2,many
TGTGCCAGCAGTCACAGGGAAGGGGACGAGCAGTACTTC,CASSHREGDEQYF,.,TRBV27,TRBJ2-7,.
TGCAGTGCTGGGGGACCCCGTGAGAAGACCCAGTACTTC,CSAGGPREKTQYF,.,TRBV20-1,TRBJ2-5,.
TGTGCCAGGGTTATCAAACCCCAGCATTTT,CARVIKPQHF,.,TRBV12-3/TRBV12-4,TRBJ1-5,many
TGTGCCAGCAGCCCACGGACTGGTCCCAGCGAGCAGTACTTC,CASSPRTGPSEQYF,.,TRBV4-2,TRBJ2-7,.
TGTGCCAGCAGCGCGGACGGAGCGGCGGGCTACACCTTC,CASSADGAAGYTF,.,TRBV9,TRBJ1-2,many
TGCAGTGCTAGAGAAGGGGGGACAGCCGGCTACGAGCAGTACTTC,CSAREGGTAGYEQYF,.,TRBV20-1,TRBJ2-7,many
TGTGCCGTCCGAGAGGGAGGGACGGGTTCACCCCTCCACTTT,CAVREGGTGSPLHF,.,TRBV6-1,TRBJ1-6,.
TGCGCCAGCAGCCAAGATGGGGCGGGAGTCGCTGAAGCTTTCTTT,CASSQDGAGVAEAFF,.,TRBV4-1,TRBJ1-1,many
TGTGCCAGCAGTTTTTCCGCGGCGAATGATGGCTACACCTTC,CASSFSAANDGYTF,.,TRBV12-3/TRBV12-4,TRBJ1-2,.
TGTGCCAGCAGTGAACCCCGGACTAGCGGGAGAGGCGGGGAGCTGTTTTTT,CASSEPRTSGRGGELFF,TRBD2,TRBV25-1,TRBJ2-2,many
TGTGCCAGCACTTTAGCGGTCCCAGATACGCAGTATTTT,CASTLAVPDTQYF,.,TRBV12-3/TRBV12-4,TRBJ2-3,.
TGTGCCAGCAGCGTACCCACAGGGACCGGGGAGCTGTTTTTT,CASSVPTGTGELFF,.,TRBV7-9,TRBJ2-2,many
TGTGCCAGCAGTCCCGGGACAGGCGCTAACTATGGCTACACCTTC,CASSPGTGANYGYTF,TRBD1,TRBV6-2/TRBV6-3,TRBJ1-2,many
TGTGCCAGCAGCTTATCACGAGACTCTGGAAACACCATATATTTT,CASSLSRDSGNTIYF,.,TRBV11-2,TRBJ1-3,many
TGCGCCAGCAGCTTGGCCCGACAGGGAGCAGCTGAAGCTTTCTTT,CASSLARQGAAEAFF,TRBD1,TRBV5-1,TRBJ1-1,many
TGTGCCAGCAGTCCCCGGGGCCACGAGCAGTACTTC,CASSPRGHEQYF,.,TRBV6-5,TRBJ2-7,many
TGTGCCAGCAGCTTGGGGAGGAAGAATGAAAAACTGTTTTTT,CASSLGRKNEKLFF,.,TRBV7-2,TRBJ1-4,many
TGCAGTGCTTGGGGACTGGACAACTACGAGCAGTACTTC,CSAWGLDNYEQYF,.,TRBV20-1,TRBJ2-7,many
TGCAGCGTTACTAGCGGCCAAGAGACCCAGTACTTC,CSVTSGQETQYF,TRBD2,TRBV29-1,TRBJ2-5,many
TGTGCCAGTACGAAAGGGTGGCCGGAGACCCAGTACTTC,CASTKGWPETQYF,.,TRBV19,TRBJ2-5,many
TGCGCCAGCAGCCCGTGGACTAGCCACCAGACCCAGTACTTC,CASSPWTSHQTQYF,TRBD2,TRBV4-3,TRBJ2-5,many
TGTGCCAGCAGTCCGCGACCTAGGGGGCTGACTGGAAACACCATATATTTT,CASSPRPRGLTGNTIYF,TRBD1,TRBV12-3/TRBV12-4,TRBJ1-3,.
TGTGCCAGCAGTTTATGGAGGGACAGGGATCAGCCCCAGCATTTT,CASSLWRDRDQPQHF,TRBD1,TRBV28,TRBJ1-5,few
TGTGCCAGCAGTTTTCGACAGGGGGGAAAGAACACTGAAGCTTTCTTT,CASSFRQGGKNTEAFF,TRBD1,TRBV27,TRBJ1-1,many
TGTGCCAGCAAGTGGGTAAGAGGGCCCTACGAGCAGTACTTC,CASKWVRGPYEQYF,.,TRBV6-2/TRBV6-3,TRBJ2-7,many
TGCAGTGCTCGTCCTAGCGGGAGTCGTGTGCAGTACTTC,CSARPSGSRVQYF,TRBD2,TRBV20-1,TRBJ2-7,.
TGCGCCAGCACGCTCTGGGGGCGAGTGAACACTGAAGCTTTCTTT,CASTLWGRVNTEAFF,.,TRBV10-1,TRBJ1-1,many
TGCGCCAGCAGCCAAGTAGGGACCTCCTACGAGCAGTACTTC,CASSQVGTSYEQYF,.,TRBV4-3,TRBJ2-7,many